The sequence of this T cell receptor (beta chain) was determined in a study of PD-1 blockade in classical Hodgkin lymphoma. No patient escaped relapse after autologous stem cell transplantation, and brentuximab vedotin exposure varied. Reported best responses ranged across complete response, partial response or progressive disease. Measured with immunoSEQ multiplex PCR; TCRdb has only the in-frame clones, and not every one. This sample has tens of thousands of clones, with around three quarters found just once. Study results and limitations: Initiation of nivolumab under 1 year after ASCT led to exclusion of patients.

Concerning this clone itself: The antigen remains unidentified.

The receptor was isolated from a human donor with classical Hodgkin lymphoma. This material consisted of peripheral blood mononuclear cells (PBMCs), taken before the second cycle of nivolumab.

The CDR3 bases are TGTGCCTGGAGTGTACTGGGACAGGGGGCTGACGAGCAGTACTTC. Translation: CAWSVLGQGADEQYF. J is TRBJ2-5 and V is TRBV30, with TRBD1 matching over 12 bases. With the DNA end fitting TRBJ2-7 better, the J assignment may be wrong. The CDR3 has 15 residues. Germline CDR1 and CDR2: GTSNPN and SVGIG (reference sequence).